The entry below gives a single T cell receptor (beta chain) sequence along with its context. The antigen is not known. At one of its ends the junction is not consistent with the germline gene, which may arise from a read error. This CDR3 is built from 17 residues. Semi-nested PCR with Nested Universal Primer A followed constant-region reverse priming of full-length variable regions. TCRdb re-derived calls from the 5' RACE reads in MiXCR, one entry per CDR3 protein. The sample shows around 30,000 distinct CDR3 sequences, around 22% of them seen only once. Findings and limits, study-wide: Tumor Tregs overlapped most with tumor, then blood, naive CD4+ cells. Tumor memory CD4+ T cell TCR gene usage clustered with blood and lymph node memory CD4+ cells and lymph node naive CD4+ cells.

The sequenced sample consisted of memory CD4+ T cells sorted from blood. The subset here: memory CD4+ T cells, CD4+CD45RO+CD25-. The TCR comes from a female donor with breast cancer. The genes are TRBV12-3 or TRBV12-4 and TRBJ2-6; D ambiguous. CDR3 coding DNA: TGTGCCAGCAGTCCCAGGAACCCAAGCTCTGGGGTCAACGTCCTGACTTTC. Encoded protein: CASSPRNPSSGVNVLTF.